These 2 T cell receptor beta chains were all obtained from the same sample, sequenced in a study of control samples from healthy donors and cancer patients. Profiled with immunoSEQ multiplex PCR; TCRdb holds only in-frame clones, not every one. The sample includes about 130,000 clones, about 90% of them seen just once. Sequences were obtained from blood. The receptors here all came from a woman between 45 and 60 years old in good health.

The chain recombines TRBV28 with TRBJ2-3; D is unresolved. The germline V gene has CDR1 MDHEN and CDR2 SYDVKM. The CDR3 is 12 residues long. The V end lost 5 bases, the J end lost 8 bases, and 11 bases lay between the germline ends. The chain's CDR3 is CASSPLPGTQYF. The CDR3 DNA follows: TGTGCCAGCAGTCCCCTTCCGGGTACGCAGTATTTT.

The CDR3 loop is CASSLFRSTEAFF. CDR3 DNA: TGTGCCAGCAGTTTATTCAGGAGCACTGAAGCTTTCTTT. The chain combines TRBV27 with TRBJ1-1; D call uncertain. There are 13 residues in the CDR3. Trimming left V 1 base short and J 4 bases short, with 7 bases between. CDR1 and CDR2 (germline): MNHEY, SMNVEV (reference sequence).